This T cell receptor beta chain stems from a study of cytomegalovirus exposure and HLA in healthy donors (dated by TCRdb to between 2016 and 2019). Study-wide context: An earlier analysis of around 600 of the donors reported approximately 290 Gb of sequence data and some 120 million unique TCR beta sequences from some 180 million T cells. An earlier analysis of several hundred of the donors applied high-throughput TCR beta sequencing to assess whether each TCR beta V gene segment acted as functional or pseudogenic. Of the roughly 410 genotyped donors, 65% to 90% were placed in the genetic ancestry cluster associated with self-reported Caucasian donors. HLA typing covered class I and class II loci at four-digit resolution. The number of typed donors differed by locus: 629-630 for A, B, C, DRB1 and DQB1; some 500 for DQA1; 600 to 610 for DPA1; and about 450 for DPB1. The study used immunosequencing to profile the T cell repertoires of some 600 subjects and linked those repertoires to cytomegalovirus serostatus. A separate validation cohort of 100 to 150 different subjects was used in addition to the approximately 700-subject first cohort. Among roughly 400 genotyped donors of the cohort, an average of approximately 230,000 unique TCR beta nucleotide sequences were sequenced per donor, roughly 20% of them non-productive. High-throughput TCR immunosequencing, statistical association of individual TCRs with disease status, and machine learning were combined to predict cytomegalovirus infection status. In a later analysis, previously published TCR beta repertoires from about 640 donors were re-analyzed and high-resolution HLA genotyping was added so that TCR occurrence patterns could be studied. The aim of the study was to test whether cataloging public T cell receptors could identify signatures of past pathogen exposure. Roughly five DR-DQ haplotypes were handled as single units for association and clustering because linkage in the cohort was strong. The later analysis used no new phenotypic data to find candidate immune exposures, relying instead on TCR beta sequences and their occurrence across donors. All discovery cohort repertoires had been generated on a single sequencing platform. In a later genetic analysis, genome-wide SNP genotypes for about three fifths of the roughly 670 donors were used, and that subset was treated as a discovery cohort. Donor age, sex, ethnicity and CMV serostatus were collected together with the repertoire data. Approximately 310 gigabases of sequencing data and some 85 million unique TCR sequences were included in an early release covering about 700 HLA-typed donors.

The protocol used for the library was the immunoSEQ multiplex PCR assay. The multiplex PCR relied on a mix of 60 forward primers for TCR Vbeta segments and 13 reverse primers for TCR Jbeta segments. Amplification of the CDR3 region of rearranged TCR beta genes was performed with a multiplex PCR assay on genomic DNA. The Illumina HiSeq System was used to sequence the amplified TCR beta libraries as 87-base-pair reads. From the authors' description of their analysis: Across the 600 to 700 repertoires, a later analysis counted 80 million or so unique TCR beta chains, roughly 11 million of which were shared by at least two donors. To remove PCR and sequencing errors, raw reads were error-corrected and collapsed into unique sequences using a nearest-neighbor algorithm that merged closely related sequences. CDR3 sequences were aligned to IMGT reference sequences to assign V, D and J gene segments. Each retained sequence needed at least a six-nucleotide match to both a V gene segment and a J gene segment. Rearrangements were classified as productive when the CDR3 lacked stop codons and remained in frame with V and J, and all other rearrangements were classified as non-productive. Following IMGT convention, CDR3 was defined as the stretch from the second conserved V-encoded cysteine up to the conserved J-encoded phenylalanine. The earlier analysis of 587 of the donors excluded sequences that lacked an unambiguous match to a single V gene segment. An earlier analysis of almost 600 of the donors classified V segments as functional when productive rearrangements were above 56.7% and as segregating when the standard deviation between donors was above 5%. A statistical classification framework was developed to diagnose cytomegalovirus status using the catalog of TCR beta chain sequences. In a later analysis, TCR nucleotide sequences were compared against IMGT/GENE-DB human TR gene sequences so that V and J genes could be assigned. A later analysis assigned CDR3 sequences and most-parsimonious VDJ recombination scenarios with the TCRdist pipeline. In a later analysis, every TCR beta chain was defined by the combination of its CDR3 amino acid sequence and its V-gene family, and reads without a unique V-gene family were dropped. As a way to deal with suspected cross-contamination and a sequencing artifact, a later analysis dropped under 600 nucleotide sequences that were highly shared and had low generation probability. In a later analysis, a clonal expansion index for each public chain was calculated from normalized within-repertoire ranks of inferred template counts. In a later analysis, generation probabilities were computed with a VDJ recombination model fitted to out-of-frame rearrangements, and the resulting probabilities were checked against IGoR. In a later analysis, TCR-TCR, TCR-HLA and TCR-CMV co-occurrence was scored with hypergeometric tests, and a repertoire-size bias correction was applied to TCR pairs. False discovery rates were estimated in a later analysis by permuting HLA or CMV assignments 20 times. In a later analysis, co-occurring TCRs were grouped using DBSCAN, with TCRdist sequence similarity added in when clustering inside HLA-allele-positive subsets. Co-occurrence clustering excluded repertoires with fewer than 30,000 or more than 120,000 public chains, plus five with anomalous nucleotide sharing. TCRdb obtained this table from immuneACCESS and retained in-frame rearrangements with V and J assigned. These tables miss some clones; where compared with another copy, unresolved V genes account for less than half of the shortfall, and the remainder is unexplained. That table furnishes V, J and clone size, whereas the DNA furnished D and trimming. Recorded for this sample are about 140,000 clones; 79% of them occurred a single time. The ten largest clones capture roughly 0.99% of the sample.

There are a few counts of this clone. The antigen it recognizes is unknown. Base qualities are missing; no much larger clone stands one base away. The CDR3 spans 12 residues, from the cysteine through the phenylalanine. Left in the record is the CDR3 DNA by itself, 36 bases read in frame from the first base. Trimmed from V: 3 bases; trimmed from J: 6 bases; junction bases lacking a gene match: 2. CDR1 and CDR2, per the germline V gene, are SGHDT and YYEEEE. The cohort consisted of more than 650 healthy bone marrow donors. All cohort members were sampled while nominally healthy, although unrecorded immune exposures were likely present. The donor tested CMV seronegative, placing the donor among the 350 or so seronegative members of the cohort. Every donor gave a peripheral blood sample, and the peripheral blood mononuclear cells from that sample were used for TCR beta sequencing. The Qiagen DNeasy Blood Extraction Kit was used to extract genomic DNA from the blood cell samples.

Overall study results and their limits: Roughly uniform sequencing depth across donors was assumed in presence/absence analyses, although this assumption may not hold. CMV serostatus was the only immune exposure information available for the cohort. Because counts were too low, roughly 17 rarely observed V segments, including chromosome 9 orphons, were left out of the earlier analysis of about 500 of the donors. While some public TCRs were present in many individuals, most TCR sequences turned up only very rarely across donors. V-gene and J-gene trimming of TCR beta chains was associated with a missense DCLRE1C variant in a later genetic analysis, and the association was replicated in an independent cohort. Compared with equally common non-associated chains, HLA-associated TCR beta chains in a later analysis were more clonally expanded and had lower generation probabilities. In a later analysis, the rate of TCR association differed among HLA loci, with DRB1 alleles having the most associated TCRs and HLA-C alleles having the fewest. Specific HLA alleles were associated with 15,000 to 20,000 TCR beta sequences at a false discovery rate of 0.05 in a later analysis. According to a later analysis, parvovirus B19, influenza, CMV and Epstein-Barr virus appeared linked to several top co-occurrence clusters. A later genetic analysis reported fewer N-insertions in productive TCRs among donors in an Asian-associated ancestry cluster than the approximately 700-donor mean. Broadly in line with IMGT annotations, most TCR beta V segments showed up in productive rearrangements about 87% or about 30% of the time in an earlier analysis of several hundred of the donors. Cytomegalovirus status was reported to be diagnosed by the classifier with high specificity and sensitivity in both the original and validation cohorts. A few of the identified cytomegalovirus-associated TCR beta chains were confirmed in vitro to be specific for cytomegalovirus antigens. It was suggested by the authors that the approach could potentially be generalized to other disease states and immunological phenotypes. Because the 87-base-pair reads could not distinguish some IMGT-functional V segments, including TRBV6-2 and TRBV6-3, those segments were excluded. A cluster of highly shared sequence variants was judged likely to represent a technical artifact of the sequencing pipeline. When HLA alleles, especially DR and DQ, strongly co-occurred, TCR associations were difficult to assign to individual alleles. According to a later analysis, most CMV-associated TCR beta chains appeared to be HLA-restricted, and the HLA associations seemed to be driven largely by CMV exposure. In this cohort, only TCR beta chains were sequenced, and detectable features were limited by the absence of alpha or paired-chain data. HLA typing was unavailable for some donors at each locus, so association tests used only the typed subset. Correlated functional status among segregating V segments might reflect linkage disequilibrium, but an unknown experimental factor could not be ruled out. A further reported finding was that TCR beta sequences accurately predicted the HLA-A and HLA-B alleles for most subjects in the first cohort. The study listed approximately 150 TCR beta chains as associated with cytomegalovirus.

The sample consisted of PBMCs. This clonotype originated in a male donor in good health and CMV-seronegative. In this chain, TRBV5-6 is recombined with TRBJ2-7; 8 central nucleotides agree with TRBD2. The CDR3 region has the sequence CASSSGGREQYF. At the DNA level, the sequence is TGTGCCAGCAGCTCGGGGGGGCGCGAGCAGTACTTC.